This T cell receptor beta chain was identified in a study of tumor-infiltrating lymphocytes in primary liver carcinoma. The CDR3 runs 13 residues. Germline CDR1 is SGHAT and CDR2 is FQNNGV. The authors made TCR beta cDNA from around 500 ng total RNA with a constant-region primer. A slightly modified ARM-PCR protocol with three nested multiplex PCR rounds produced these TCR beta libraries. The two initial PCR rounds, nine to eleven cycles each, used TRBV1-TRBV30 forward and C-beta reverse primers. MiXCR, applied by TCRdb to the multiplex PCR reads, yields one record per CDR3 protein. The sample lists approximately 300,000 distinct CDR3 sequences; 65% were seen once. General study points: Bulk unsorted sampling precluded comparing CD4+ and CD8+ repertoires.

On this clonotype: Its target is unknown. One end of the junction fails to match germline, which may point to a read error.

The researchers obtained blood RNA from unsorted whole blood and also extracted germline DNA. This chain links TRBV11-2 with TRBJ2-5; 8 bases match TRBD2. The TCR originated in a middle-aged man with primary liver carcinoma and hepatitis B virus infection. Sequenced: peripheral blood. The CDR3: CTSSTSGQETRYF. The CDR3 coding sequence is TGTACCAGCAGTACTAGCGGTCAAGAGACCCGGTACTTC.